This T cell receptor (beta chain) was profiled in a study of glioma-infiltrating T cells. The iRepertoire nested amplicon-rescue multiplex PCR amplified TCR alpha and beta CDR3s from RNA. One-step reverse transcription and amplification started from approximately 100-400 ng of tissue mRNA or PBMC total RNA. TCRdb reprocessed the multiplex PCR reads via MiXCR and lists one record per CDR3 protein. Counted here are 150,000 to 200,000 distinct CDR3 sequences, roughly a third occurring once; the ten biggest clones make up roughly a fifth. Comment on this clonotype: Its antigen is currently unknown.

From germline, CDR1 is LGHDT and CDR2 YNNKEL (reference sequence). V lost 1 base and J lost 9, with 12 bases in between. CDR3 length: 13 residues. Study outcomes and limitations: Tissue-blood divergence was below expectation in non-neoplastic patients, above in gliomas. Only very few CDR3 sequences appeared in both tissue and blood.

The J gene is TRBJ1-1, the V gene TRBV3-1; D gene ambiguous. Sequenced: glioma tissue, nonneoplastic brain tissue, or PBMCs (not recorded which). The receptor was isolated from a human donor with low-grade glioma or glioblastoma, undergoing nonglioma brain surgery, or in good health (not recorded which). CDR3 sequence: CASSQGPGPQAFF. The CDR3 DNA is TGTGCCAGCAGCCAAGGCCCCGGGCCACAAGCTTTCTTT.